This T cell receptor beta chain was obtained from a study of T cells after somatic rescue of genetic block. V was clipped by 3 bases and J by 6 bases, with 9 bases between them. The CDR3 sequence is 13 residues long. The germline V gene has CDR1 SGDLS and CDR2 YYNGEE. Assay: immunoSEQ multiplex PCR; the TCRdb copy retains only in-frame clones and omits some. The sample has tens of thousands of clones, about 90% seen once; the top ten hold approximately 3%. This TCR was sampled from a man in his forties or fifties. Source material: peripheral blood mononuclear cells (PBMCs). The V and J genes are TRBV9 and TRBJ2-2; D is perhaps TRBD1 or TRBD2 (6 bases each). The CDR3 spells CASSAGASGELFF. The CDR3 DNA follows: TGTGCCAGCAGCGCGGGGGCCTCCGGGGAGCTGTTTTTT.